The 14 T cell receptor beta chains reported below all come from one sample, sequenced in a study of T cell repertoires in cytomegalovirus infection. TCRdb recomputed calls from the reads with MiXCR, one row per CDR3 protein. The sample has more than 300,000 distinct CDR3 sequences, roughly 34% seen once. Antigen specificity for these receptors is unknown. The sample was cultured PBMCs, taken from culture after CMV antigen stimulation. All receptors derive from a human donor in good health (CMV status not recorded). Some clones in this sample may be carry-over from other donors' samples.

This clonotype has at least ten counts. The chain recombines TRBV19 with TRBJ2-1; TRBD2 matches at 12 bases. This CDR3 has 16 amino acids. V lost 4 bases, J lost 7 bases, and 8 bases stayed unmatched. Germline assignment: CDR1 LNHDA and CDR2 SQIVND (reference sequence). CDR3 sequence reads: CASSKRTSGTRNEQFF. CDR3 DNA: TGTGCCAGTAGTAAACGGACTAGCGGGACGAGGAATGAGCAGTTCTTC.

This clonotype was counted many times. This rearrangement joins TRBV12-3 or TRBV12-4 to TRBJ1-1, with D maybe TRBD1 (6 bases). This CDR3 region has 13 residues. V shed 5 bases and J shed 10 bases, with 17 bases lying between them. CDR3: CASSLQQGSTAFF. CDR3 nucleotides: TGTGCCAGCAGTCTTCAGCAGGGGAGCACAGCTTTCTTT.

The rearrangement links TRBV6-1 to TRBJ1-1, with unresolved D. V was shortened by 6 bases and J by 1 base, with 12 bases between the two germline ends. Germline lookup yields CDR1 MNHNS and CDR2 SASEGT. CDR3 length: 14 amino acids. The CDR3 DNA sequence: TGTGCCAGCAGCCAACAGCAAACGAACACTGAAGCTTTCTTT. It yields the protein CASSQQQTNTEAFF.

This chain links TRBV12-3 or TRBV12-4 with TRBJ1-2; no firm D call. This CDR3 spans 12 amino acids. V lost 3 bases, J lost 9 bases, and 11 bases lay in between. The CDR3 DNA reads TGTGCCAGCAGTTTTATCCGTCGCAGCTACACCTTC. This codes for CASSFIRRSYTF.

This clonotype was seen a handful of times. The chain links TRBV19 to TRBJ2-7; D could derive from TRBD1 or TRBD2 (5 bases each). Trimming stripped 3 bases from V and 3 bases from J, with 9 bases between. CDR3 length: 13 residues. CDR1 and CDR2 (germline): LNHDA, SQIVND (reference sequence). The CDR3 loop reads CASSILGVYEQYV. The CDR3 DNA sequence: TGTGCCAGTAGTATCCTGGGGGTCTACGAGCAGTACGTC.

This clonotype was observed a handful of times. The chain employs TRBV12-3 or TRBV12-4 and TRBJ2-3, with TRBD2 identical over 10 bases. V lost 0 bases and J lost 3; bases outside the gene matches: 6. This CDR3 has 17 amino acids. Written as DNA, the CDR3 is TGTGCCAGCAGTTTAGCCATTTCTAGCGGGAGTACAGATACGCAGTATTTT. Its protein product is CASSLAISSGSTDTQYF.

This CDR3 is CASSIRSTPNTGELFF. CDR3 sequence (DNA): TGTGCCAGCAGCATCAGAAGCACCCCGAACACCGGGGAGCTGTTTTTT. The J gene is TRBJ2-2, the V gene TRBV7-3; D uncertain. Germline V lookup: CDR1 SGHTA, CDR2 FQGTGA. V was shortened by 5 bases and J by 0 bases, with 13 bases between the two germline ends. The CDR3 spans 16 residues.

This chain joins TRBV7-3 and TRBJ2-5; D remains unclear. V was shortened by 5 bases and J by 5 bases, with 12 bases between the two germline ends. Germline V lookup: CDR1 SGHTA, CDR2 FQGTGA. The CDR3 loop spans 13 amino acids. CDR3 in amino acids: CASSLSSMETQYF. CDR3 DNA: TGTGCCAGCAGCCTTAGTAGTATGGAGACCCAGTACTTC.

There are a few counts of this clonotype. The genes are TRBV27 and TRBJ1-1, with D perhaps matching TRBD1 (6 bases). The length of the CDR3 is 14 residues. V was cut by 6 bases and J by 5 bases, with 16 bases left in between. The germline V gene has CDR1 MNHEY and CDR2 SMNVEV (reference sequence). CDR3: CASSWGAGGTEAFF. CDR3 in DNA: TGTGCCAGCAGCTGGGGGGCTGGTGGAACTGAAGCTTTCTTT.

The chain uses TRBV30 and TRBJ2-7; 7 nucleotides agree with TRBD2. Germline CDR1 is GTSNPN and CDR2 is SVGIG (reference sequence). Trimming took 4 bases from V and 3 from J; bases not matched to a gene: 6. The CDR3 loop spans 13 amino acids. The DNA of the CDR3 is TGTGCCTGGAATCCCCGCGGGAGCTACGAGCAGTACTTC. Protein product: CAWNPRGSYEQYF.

This clonotype was detected many times. The rearrangement links TRBV7-2 to TRBJ2-1, with D tentatively TRBD1 or TRBD2 (5 bases each). The germline CDR1 and CDR2 sequences are SGHTA and FQGNSA. V was cut by 1 base and J by 1 base, with 8 bases left in between. This CDR3 has 15 amino acids. The CDR3, as DNA: TGTGCCAGCAGCTTAGTGGGACGGTCCTACAATGAGCAGTTCTTC. Translated, it gives CASSLVGRSYNEQFF.

CDR3 sequence reads: CASSPDSFEKLFF. CDR3 nucleotides: TGCGCCAGCAGCCCGGACAGTTTTGAAAAACTGTTTTTT. The genes are TRBV5-1 and TRBJ1-4; a weak D match, TRBD1 (6 bases). Looked up from germline, CDR1 is SGHRS and CDR2 is YFSETQ. The CDR3 covers 13 residues. Trimming took 4 bases from V and 7 from J, leaving 11 bases between them. The whole variable domain, filled in from reference TRBV5-1 and TRBJ1-4, reads KAGVTQTPRYLIKTRGQQVTLSCSPISGHRSVSWYQQTPGQGLQFLFEYFSETQRNKGNFPGRFSGRQFSNSRSEMNVSTLELGDSALYLCASSPDSFEKLFFGSGTQLSVL.

The genes are TRBV20-1 and TRBJ1-2, with D perhaps matching TRBD1 (5 bases). The CDR3 contains 13 residues. Germline CDR1 DFQATT, CDR2 SNEGSKA (reference sequence). V dropped 3 bases and J dropped 3 bases, with 11 bases sitting between them. CDR3 region: CSASGARDYGYTF. In DNA, the CDR3 is TGCAGTGCTAGTGGGGCCCGGGACTATGGCTACACCTTC.

In this sample, this clonotype turned up a few times. The V gene is TRBV6-5, the J gene TRBJ2-5, with TRBD1 identical over 10 bases. The ends lost 0 bases at V and 4 bases at J; junction bases unmatched: 5. CDR1 and CDR2 from the germline V gene are MNHEY and SVGAGI. This CDR3 is 16 amino acids long. The chain's CDR3 is CASSYSFGTGAETQYF. The CDR3 coding sequence is TGTGCCAGCAGTTACTCGTTCGGGACAGGGGCAGAGACCCAGTACTTC.